Each of the 19 T cell receptor beta chains below was sequenced from the same sample in a study of cytomegalovirus exposure and HLA in healthy donors. The PCR ran on 60 Vbeta and 13 Jbeta primers. Generated by immunoSEQ multiplex PCR, the TCRdb table keeps only in-frame clones and is missing some. The sample contains 83,000 or so clones, around 79% of which appear only once. The sequencing sample was made of PBMCs. These TCRs come from a female donor in good health and CMV-seronegative.

With respect to this clone: The same CDR3 is also encoded by other DNA sequences in this sample. V is TRBV15 and J is TRBJ2-5; 7 bases agree with TRBD1. Losses at the gene ends were 0 bases for V and 2 bases for J; bases not matched to a gene: 0. The germline CDR1 and CDR2 sequences are LNHNV and YYDKDF (reference sequence). The CDR3 loop spans 14 amino acids. This CDR3 is CATSRDRGQETQYF. The CDR3 nucleotides are TGTGCCACCAGCAGAGACAGGGGGCAAGAGACCCAGTACTTC. Full variable domain (missing parts from reference TRBV15 and TRBJ2-5): DAMVIQNPRYQVTQFGKPVTLSCSQTLNHNVMYWYQQKSSQAPKLLFHYYDKDFNNEADTPDNFQSRRPNTSFCFLDIRSPGLGDTAMYLCATSRDRGQETQYFGPGTRLLVL.

This chain joins TRBV30 and TRBJ1-1; 11 positions agree with TRBD1. The CDR3 sequence is 12 residues long. Trimming took 7 bases from V and 6 from J; bases not matched to a gene: 4. Germline V gene lookup returns CDR1 GTSNPN and CDR2 SVGIG (reference sequence). CDR3 region: CALGQGGAEAFF. DNA for the CDR3: TGTGCCTTGGGACAGGGGGGCGCTGAAGCTTTCTTT.

This clone occurred once. The J gene is TRBJ2-1, the V gene TRBV15, with a weak D call TRBD2 (6 bases). Trimming removed 6 bases at V and 2 bases at J, with 14 bases between. CDR3 length: 15 amino acids. Germline V gene lookup returns CDR1 LNHNV and CDR2 YYDKDF (reference sequence). CDR3 in amino acids: CATRAGRSAYNEQFF. In nucleotides, the CDR3 is TGTGCCACCAGGGCGGGACGCAGCGCCTACAATGAGCAGTTCTTC.

The chain has TRBV6-5 and TRBJ1-5; maybe TRBD1 (6 bases). The CDR3 is made up of 14 amino acids. Trimming pared 6 bases from V and 1 base from J, leaving 10 bases between. Germline V gene sequence: CDR1 MNHEY, CDR2 SVGAGI. The CDR3: CASRPGASNQPQHF. As DNA, the CDR3 is TGTGCCAGCAGACCAGGGGCGAGCAATCAGCCCCAGCATTTT.

The chain links TRBV29-1 to TRBJ1-1, with 7 bases that match TRBD1. Germline loops: CDR1 SQVTM, CDR2 ANQGSEA. This CDR3 comprises 17 residues. Germline trimming cut 3 bases from V and 0 bases from J; bases unmatched to any gene: 13. As DNA, the CDR3 is TGCAGCGTTGATGGAGGCCAGGGGGGACGGATGAACACTGAAGCTTTCTTT. It translates to CSVDGGQGGRMNTEAFF.

This chain links TRBV7-9 with TRBJ1-3; no clear D gene. This CDR3 is built from 16 residues. Trimming took 1 base from V and 0 from J, leaving 10 bases between them. Germline V CDR1 and CDR2: SEHNR, FQNEAQ (reference sequence). CDR3 residues: CASSLGVSVSGNTIYF. The CDR3 DNA reads as TGTGCCAGCAGCTTAGGCGTCAGCGTCTCTGGAAACACCATATATTTT.

The genes are TRBV2 and TRBJ1-1, with D perhaps matching TRBD1 (5 bases). Trimming took off 4 bases at V and 12 bases at J, with 15 bases between the two ends. The CDR3 sequence is 12 residues long. The germline V gene has CDR1 SNHLY and CDR2 FYNNEI. The CDR3 bases are TGTGCCAGCAGTGTTGGGGCCCAGGTTCCTTTCTTT. Encoded protein: CASSVGAQVPFF.

J is TRBJ2-6 and V is TRBV18; TRBD2 agrees at 9 bases. CDR1 and CDR2 (germline): KGHSH, LQKENI. The CDR3 is 18 amino acids. J gave up 2 bases and V 8 bases, and 13 bases lay outside the gene matches. CDR3: CASNEGGRAYPGANVLTF. In DNA form, the CDR3 reads TGTGCCAGCAATGAAGGCGGGAGGGCCTATCCTGGGGCCAACGTCCTGACTTTC.

This chain links TRBV28 with TRBJ2-4; D is perhaps TRBD2 (7 bases). The germline V gene encodes CDR1 MDHEN and CDR2 SYDVKM. The CDR3 consists of 16 residues. Between the trimmed V and J ends, which lost 2 bases and 0 bases, there was a span of 11 bases. The CDR3 sequence: CASSLGGGQAKNIQYF. CDR3 DNA: TGTGCCAGCAGTTTAGGGGGGGGCCAAGCCAAAAACATTCAGTACTTC.

This clone appeared once. This chain links TRBV30 with TRBJ2-2, with 13 bases identical to TRBD2. The V gene's germline CDR1 is GTSNPN and CDR2 SVGIG (reference sequence). This CDR3 has 17 amino acids. CDR3: CVRKGLAGSANTGELFF. The CDR3 DNA is TGTGTCCGTAAGGGACTAGCGGGGTCAGCGAACACCGGGGAGCTGTTTTTT.

The chain has TRBV4-3 and TRBJ1-2; D is possibly TRBD1 (5 bases). The germline CDR1 and CDR2 sequences are LGHNA and YSLEER. V was trimmed by 1 base and J by 6 bases, leaving 12 bases between them. CDR3 length: 14 residues. In DNA form, the CDR3 reads TGCGCCAGCAGCCAAGTGGCAGGGTTGGATGGCTACACCTTC. The encoded protein is CASSQVAGLDGYTF.

The rearrangement uses TRBV6-5 and TRBJ1-2, with 8 bases that match TRBD1. In germline, CDR1 is MNHEY, CDR2 SVGAGI. The length of the CDR3 is 15 residues. V lost 5 bases, J lost 0 bases, and 5 bases stayed unmatched. Here the CDR3 reads CASSRTGRTNYGYTF. The CDR3, as DNA: TGTGCCAGCAGTCGGACAGGGAGGACTAACTATGGCTACACCTTC.

This clone was detected only once. The rearrangement joins TRBV5-1 to TRBJ2-2; D is unresolved. CDR3 length: 15 amino acids. Trimming took off 9 bases at V and 1 base at J, with 16 bases between the two ends. Germline V gives CDR1 SGHRS, CDR2 YFSETQ. This CDR3 reads CATKKYQENTGELFF. As DNA, the CDR3 is TGCGCCACCAAAAAGTACCAGGAGAACACCGGGGAGCTGTTTTTT.

The chain carries TRBV4-2 and TRBJ2-1; possibly TRBD2 for D (6 bases). The CDR3 is made up of 15 amino acids. The germline V gene encodes CDR1 LGHNA and CDR2 YNFKEQ. V was shortened by 0 bases and J by 9 bases, with 15 bases between the two germline ends. For the CDR3, the DNA is TGTGCCAGCAGCCAAGATGGTCTGACGGAGGGTGAGCAGTTCTTC. Amino acid sequence: CASSQDGLTEGEQFF.

The chain has TRBV6-9 and TRBJ1-1, with 7 bases lining up with TRBD1. Trimming removed 9 bases from V and 2 bases from J; junction bases left unmatched: 21. This CDR3 has 18 amino acids. The germline V gene has CDR1 MNHGY and CDR2 SVAAGI. The chain's CDR3 is CARPRQGAYPPSNTEAFF. In DNA form, the CDR3 reads TGTGCCAGGCCCAGACAGGGCGCATATCCTCCCTCCAACACTGAAGCTTTCTTT.

The chain combines TRBV9 with TRBJ2-7; TRBD1 matches 9 bases. The CDR3 has 15 amino acids. Germline CDR1 reads SGDLS; CDR2 reads YYNGEE. V dropped 3 bases and J dropped 6; count of bases not matched to a gene: 10. The CDR3 DNA reads TGTGCCAGCAGCGCAACCGGGACAGGGTTCAGCGAGCAGTACTTC. As protein: CASSATGTGFSEQYF.

The chain employs TRBV19 and TRBJ1-2; D remains ambiguous. Trimming removed 8 bases from V and 4 bases from J, with 14 bases in between. The CDR3 spans 13 residues. The V gene's germline CDR1 is LNHDA and CDR2 SQIVND (reference sequence). CDR3 sequence: CASGMRTSYGYTF. Here the CDR3 DNA reads TGTGCCAGTGGCATGAGGACTAGCTATGGCTACACCTTC.

The chain employs TRBV6-8 and TRBJ2-2; the D gene is possibly TRBD1 (6 bases). Germline lookup yields CDR1 MNHGY and CDR2 SAAAGT. The V end was cut by 6 bases, the J end by 6 bases, with 8 bases between. The CDR3 runs 12 residues. The CDR3 protein is CASRQGPGELFF. The CDR3 nucleotides are TGTGCCAGCAGGCAGGGGCCCGGGGAGCTGTTTTTT.

The genes are TRBV5-1 and TRBJ1-4; 9 nucleotides agree with TRBD1. V gave up 0 bases and J gave up 3 bases; unmatched junction bases: 0. CDR1 SGHRS and CDR2 YFSETQ come from the germline V gene. CDR3 length: 15 residues. The CDR3 is CASSLGTGANEKLFF. The CDR3 region has the DNA TGCGCCAGCAGCTTGGGGACAGGGGCTAATGAAAAACTGTTTTTT.